A single sample gave rise to the 18 T cell receptor beta chains below, sequenced in a study of T cells in tuberculosis. Only in-frame clones appear in the TCRdb table, and some are missing; sequencing was by immunoSEQ multiplex PCR. Of fewer than 45,000 clones listed, about 95% were seen once; the top ten hold less than 9.5%. The sample was PBMCs. These receptors all stem from a donor aged 5 to 30 with latent tuberculosis or without tuberculosis infection.

This chain joins TRBV28 and TRBJ1-2; D is perhaps TRBD1 (5 bases). From germline, CDR1 is MDHEN and CDR2 SYDVKM. This CDR3 region has 16 residues. Deletions cut 6 bases from V and 3 bases from J, with 20 bases between. Here the CDR3 reads CASSHRGGLYYYGYTF. The CDR3 bases are TGTGCCAGCAGCCACCGGGGGGGATTGTACTACTATGGCTACACCTTC.

The rearrangement joins TRBV4-1 to TRBJ1-2, with unresolved D. Looked up from germline, CDR1 is MGHRA and CDR2 is YSYEKL. The CDR3 runs to 15 residues. The germline V and J ends were trimmed by 4 bases and 1 base, with 13 bases remaining between them. The CDR3, as DNA: TGCGCCAGCAGCCTGCCTCGCGGGTATAACTATGGCTACACCTTC. Translated, it gives CASSLPRGYNYGYTF.

The CDR3 region is CASSQAGRNQPQHF. Written as DNA, the CDR3 is TGCGCCAGCAGCCAAGCCGGGAGAAATCAGCCCCAGCATTTT. The chain links TRBV4-1 to TRBJ1-5, with D uncertain. V gave up 1 base and J gave up 4 bases, with 8 bases separating them. CDR1 is MGHRA, CDR2 YSYEKL, per germline. The CDR3 extends over 14 amino acids.

The chain recombines TRBV7-2 with TRBJ2-5, with D maybe TRBD2 (6 bases). Trimming removed 5 bases at V and 9 bases at J, with 16 bases between. The CDR3 covers 13 residues. Germline V CDR1 and CDR2: SGHTA, FQGNSA. The DNA for the CDR3 is TGTGCCAGCAGCCGGGACTCCCAGGAGGCCCAGTACTTC. Translated, it gives CASSRDSQEAQYF.

The gene calls are TRBV5-4 and TRBJ2-6; D not certain. V lost 0 bases to trimming and J lost 0 bases, with 10 bases between them. CDR1 and CDR2 from the germline V gene are SGHNT and YYREEE (reference sequence). This CDR3 has 17 amino acids. The CDR3 loop is CASSLVLKSSGANVLTF. In DNA form, the CDR3 reads TGTGCCAGCAGCTTGGTTCTAAAAAGCTCTGGGGCCAACGTCCTGACTTTC.

The genes are TRBV14 and TRBJ1-3, with no clear D. Germline V gives CDR1 SGHDN, CDR2 FVKESK. The CDR3 spans 12 residues. The V gene lost 2 bases and the J gene lost 4 bases, with 3 bases spanning the gap. CDR3 bases: TGTGCCAGCAGCCAATCGGGAAACACCATATATTTT. It translates to CASSQSGNTIYF.

The V gene is TRBV7-7, the J gene TRBJ1-3, with 7 bases matching TRBD1. Unmatched junction bases numbered 4, after V lost 5 bases and J lost 0 bases. Germline CDR1 SSHAT, CDR2 FNYEAQ (reference sequence). This CDR3 spans 15 amino acids. This CDR3 is CASSKDRSSGNTIYF. CDR3 in DNA: TGTGCCAGCAGCAAGGACAGGAGCTCTGGAAACACCATATATTTT.

The genes are TRBV25-1 and TRBJ2-7; a weak D match, TRBD1 (5 bases). Trimming removed 3 bases from V and 1 base from J, with 10 bases in between. The CDR3 contains 14 residues. CDR1 and CDR2 (germline): MGHDK, SYGVNS. The CDR3 spells CASSEQGRSYEQYF. CDR3 DNA sequence: TGTGCCAGCAGTGAGCAGGGAAGGTCCTACGAGCAGTACTTC.

For the CDR3, the DNA is TGTGCCAGCAGCCTTAGATACGAGCAGTACTTC. This sequence encodes CASSLRYEQYF. The chain is built from TRBV7-9 and TRBJ2-7; D gene uncertain. The CDR3 contains 11 residues. V was shortened by 5 bases and J by 4 bases, with 6 bases between the two germline ends. Per germline, CDR1 SEHNR and CDR2 FQNEAQ (reference sequence). The full variable domain, its missing parts supplied by reference TRBV7-9 and TRBJ2-7, is DTGVSQNPRHKITKRGQNVTFRCDPISEHNRLYWYRQTLGQGPEFLTYFQNEAQLEKSRLLSDRFSAERPKGSFSTLEIQRTEQGDSAMYLCASSLRYEQYFGPGTRLTVT.

Written as DNA, the CDR3 is TGTGCCAGCAGCCGGGGACAGGGAGCCGGCGAGCAGTACTTC. Its translation is CASSRGQGAGEQYF. The chain couples TRBV6-5 to TRBJ2-7, with 9 bases identical to TRBD1. Germline CDR1 and CDR2: MNHEY and SVGAGI. CDR3 length: 14 residues. V lost 6 bases and J lost 6; bases outside the gene matches: 9.

J is TRBJ2-1 and V is TRBV30, with a possible D match to TRBD2 (5 bases). This CDR3 has 14 amino acids. V shed 5 bases and J shed 0 bases, with 11 bases lying between them. The V gene's germline CDR1 is GTSNPN and CDR2 SVGIG (reference sequence). The CDR3: CAWASLSSYNEQFF. In DNA form, the CDR3 reads TGTGCCTGGGCTAGCCTAAGCTCCTACAATGAGCAGTTCTTC.

The chain uses TRBV6-5 and TRBJ2-7; 11 bases are a match to TRBD2. Germline loops: CDR1 MNHEY, CDR2 SVGAGI. The CDR3 covers 15 residues. The ends lost 7 bases at V and 0 bases at J; junction bases unmatched: 5. The CDR3 reads CASTQTSGNSYEQYF. The DNA for the CDR3 is TGTGCCAGCACCCAGACTAGCGGGAACTCCTACGAGCAGTACTTC.

The V gene is TRBV5-8, the J gene TRBJ1-4; TRBD1 aligns across 7 bases. V was clipped by 4 bases and J by 10 bases; unmatched bases: 13. Germline loops: CDR1 SGHTS, CDR2 YDEGEE. The CDR3 has 15 residues. CDR3: CASSTYRGLGGKLFF. The CDR3 DNA is TGTGCCAGCAGCACCTACAGGGGCCTGGGGGGAAAACTGTTTTTT.

Only one count was recorded for this clone. The chain carries TRBV6-6 and TRBJ2-2, with 12 bases lining up with TRBD1. There are 15 residues in the CDR3. Losses at the gene ends were 6 bases for V and 6 bases for J; bases not matched to a gene: 5. The germline gives CDR1 MNHNY, CDR2 SVGAGI (reference sequence). The DNA of the CDR3 is TGTGCCAGCAGACCGGGACAGGGGGCCGCCGGGGAGCTGTTTTTT. As protein: CASRPGQGAAGELFF.

The chain carries TRBV12-5 and TRBJ2-5; the match to TRBD1 covers 9 bases. This CDR3 is 14 amino acids long. V lost 1 base and J lost 5; bases outside the gene matches: 2. Germline CDR1 LGHNT, CDR2 FRNRAP. This chain's CDR3 is CASGLGTGVETQYF. In DNA form, the CDR3 reads TGTGCTAGTGGTTTGGGGACAGGGGTCGAGACCCAGTACTTC. The full variable domain, with the rest looked up from reference TRBV12-5 and TRBJ2-5, is DARVTQTPRHKVTEMGQEVTMRCQPILGHNTVFWYRQTMMQGLELLAYFRNRAPLDDSGMPKDRFSAEMPDATLATLKIQPSEPRDSAVYFCASGLGTGVETQYFGPGTRLLVL.

This clone occurred once. The chain employs TRBV18 and TRBJ2-6, with unresolved D. Trimming left V 2 bases short and J 1 base short, with 15 bases between. Per the germline V gene, CDR1 is KGHSH and CDR2 is LQKENI. CDR3 length equals 18 residues. CDR3 coding DNA: TGTGCCAGCTCACCAGTAGCAATCTCTCAATCTGGGGCCAACGTCCTGACTTTC. Encoded protein: CASSPVAISQSGANVLTF.

V gene TRBV10-3 combines with J gene TRBJ2-3; 9 bases are shared with TRBD2. CDR1 ENHRY and CDR2 SYGVKD come from the germline V gene. J gave up 6 bases and V 2 bases, and 9 bases lay outside the gene matches. This CDR3 is built from 16 residues. The chain's CDR3 is CAISEGTSFGYDTQYF. CDR3 in DNA: TGTGCCATCAGTGAGGGGACTAGCTTTGGGTACGATACGCAGTATTTT.

In DNA, the CDR3 is TGTGCTAGGGTTTTGAGAAGGGGCTTTCACTATGGCTACACCTTC. This translates into CARVLRRGFHYGYTF. The rearrangement uses TRBV12-5 and TRBJ1-2; TRBD1 might be the D (5 bases). Trimming stripped 9 bases from V and 3 bases from J, with 20 bases between. CDR1 is LGHNT and CDR2 is FRNRAP in the germline V gene. CDR3 length equals 15 residues.